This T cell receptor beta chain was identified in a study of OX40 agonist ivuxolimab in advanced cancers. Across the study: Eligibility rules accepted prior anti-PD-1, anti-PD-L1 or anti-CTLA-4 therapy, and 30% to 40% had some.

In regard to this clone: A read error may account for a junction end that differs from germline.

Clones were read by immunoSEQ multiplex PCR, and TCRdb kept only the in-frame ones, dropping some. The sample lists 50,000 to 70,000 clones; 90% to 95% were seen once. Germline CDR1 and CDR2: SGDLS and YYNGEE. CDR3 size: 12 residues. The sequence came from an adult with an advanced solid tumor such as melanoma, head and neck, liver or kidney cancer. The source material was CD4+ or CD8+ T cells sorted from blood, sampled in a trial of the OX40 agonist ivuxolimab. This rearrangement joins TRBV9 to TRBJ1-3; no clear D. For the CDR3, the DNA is TGTGCCAGCAGCGTAGGTGGAGACACCATATATTTT. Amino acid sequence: CASSVGGDTIYF.